The 26 T cell receptor beta chains listed next were all sequenced from one sample in a study of cytomegalovirus exposure and HLA in healthy donors (dated by TCRdb to about 2017). Libraries were made using the immunoSEQ multiplex PCR assay. The multiplex PCR relied on a mix of 60 forward primers for TCR Vbeta segments and 13 reverse primers for TCR Jbeta segments. In TCRdb, the immuneACCESS table is reduced to in-frame sequences with V and J assigned. These tables do not hold every clone; where another copy was compared, an unresolved V gene accounts for under half, and the others remain unexplained. The sample table holds roughly 200,000 clones, of which approximately 90% were seen once. Of the sample, around 1% is held by the ten largest clones. The sample taken for sequencing was PBMCs. Receptors were obtained from a woman aged 18-35 years in good health and CMV-seronegative.

The V call is TRBV4-1, the J call TRBJ2-5; 10 bases match TRBD2. The CDR3 runs to 19 residues. Germline values: CDR1 MGHRA, CDR2 YSYEKL. J lost 0 bases, V lost 4 bases, and 14 bases had no gene match. The CDR3 DNA follows: TGCGCCAGCAGCCCCCAAGGAGCCGTTAGCGGGAGGTACCAAGAGACCCAGTACTTC. As protein: CASSPQGAVSGRYQETQYF.

CDR3 amino acids: CASSDSWDTEAFF. The CDR3 nucleotides read TGCGCCAGCAGCGATAGCTGGGACACTGAAGCTTTCTTT. This chain joins TRBV4-3 and TRBJ1-1; D gene uncertain. CDR3 length: 13 residues. Germline-derived CDR1 and CDR2 are LGHNA and YSLEER. V dropped 5 bases and J dropped 3 bases, with 10 bases sitting between them.

V and J are TRBV6-6 and TRBJ2-1; 7 nucleotides agree with TRBD2. V shed 7 bases and J 7 bases; nucleotides not matched to a gene: 16. The germline CDR1 and CDR2 sequences are MNHNY and SVGAGI (reference sequence). This CDR3 contains 16 residues. The CDR3 DNA reads TGTGCCAGCACCAGTCCGAACGGGGGGAATCGTAATGAGCAGTTCTTC. Residues: CASTSPNGGNRNEQFF.

The rearrangement links TRBV13 to TRBJ1-2, with D uncertain. Germline CDR1 is PRHDT and CDR2 is FYEKMQ (reference sequence). With 4 bases removed from V and 1 base from J, the gap between germline ends came to 13 bases. The CDR3 is 15 amino acids. The CDR3 protein is CASSSRVSRNYGYTF. CDR3 DNA sequence: TGTGCCAGCAGCTCCCGGGTCTCGCGTAACTATGGCTACACCTTC.

CDR3 sequence (DNA): TGTGCCAGCAGCTTAGGCCCTACTAATGAGCAGTTCTTC. Its translation is CASSLGPTNEQFF. The V gene is TRBV7-6, the J gene TRBJ2-1; D remains unclear. This CDR3 has 13 residues. Germline-derived CDR1 and CDR2 are SGHVS and FNYEAQ. V was pared by 1 base and J by 7 bases, with 8 bases between.

The chain has TRBV5-1 and TRBJ2-1; 7 nucleotides agree with TRBD1. This CDR3 is built from 15 residues. The V gene's germline CDR1 is SGHRS and CDR2 YFSETQ. Trimming at V came to 0 bases and at J to 9 bases, leaving 9 bases not matched to a gene. For the CDR3, the DNA is TGCGCCAGCAGCTTGGAGTTGTTAGCAGGGGGTGAGCAGTTCTTC. This codes for CASSLELLAGGEQFF.

This chain links TRBV7-9 with TRBJ1-1; 7 nucleotides align to TRBD1. Per germline, CDR1 SEHNR and CDR2 FQNEAQ (reference sequence). The CDR3 sequence is 14 residues long. Trimming took 6 bases from V and 3 from J; bases not matched to a gene: 7. CDR3 nucleotide sequence: TGTGCCAGCAGGGGTACAGGGGCTCACACTGAAGCTTTCTTT. Its protein is CASRGTGAHTEAFF.

The CDR3 DNA reads as TGTGCCAGCAGCTTAGTTGGCCAGATGGGCAATCAGCCCCAGCATTTT. As protein: CASSLVGQMGNQPQHF. The V call is TRBV7-9, the J call TRBJ1-5; no reliable D call. The CDR3 sequence is 16 residues long. Germline-derived CDR1 and CDR2 are SEHNR and FQNEAQ (reference sequence). The ends were cut back, 1 base at V and 2 bases at J, with 12 bases in the middle.

The chain links TRBV19 to TRBJ1-2; weak D call: TRBD1 (5 bases). Germline V gives CDR1 LNHDA, CDR2 SQIVND (reference sequence). The CDR3 is 15 amino acids. V was pared by 6 bases and J by 8 bases, with 22 bases between. This CDR3 reads CASRLPGEALRGYTF. Here the CDR3 DNA reads TGTGCCAGTAGGCTCCCGGGGGAAGCCTTGAGAGGCTACACCTTC. Full variable domain (rest looked up from reference TRBV19 and TRBJ1-2): DGGITQSPKYLFRKEGQNVTLSCEQNLNHDAMYWYRQDPGQGLRLIYYSQIVNDFQKGDIAEGYSVSREKKESFPLTVTSAQKNPTAFYLCASRLPGEALRGYTFGSGTRLTVV.

This rearrangement joins TRBV9 to TRBJ2-2; 7 bases line up with TRBD2. Germline lookup yields CDR1 SGDLS and CDR2 YYNGEE. Trimming at V came to 0 bases and at J to 7 bases, leaving 9 bases not matched to a gene. This CDR3 is 16 amino acids long. CDR3 DNA: TGTGCCAGCAGCGTAGTTGCTAGCGGAATGAGCGGGGAGCTGTTTTTT. Amino acid sequence: CASSVVASGMSGELFF. Looking up the rest from reference TRBV9 and TRBJ2-2 gives the full variable domain: DSGVTQTPKHLITATGQRVTLRCSPRSGDLSVYWYQQSLDQGLQFLIQYYNGEERAKGNILERFSAQQFPDLHSELNLSSLELGDSALYFCASSVVASGMSGELFFGEGSRLTVL.

The chain is built from TRBV13 and TRBJ1-2, with a tentative D call TRBD1 (5 bases). V was cut by 3 bases and J by 0 bases, with 11 bases left in between. This CDR3 spans 15 amino acids. Germline CDR1 reads PRHDT; CDR2 reads FYEKMQ (reference sequence). CDR3 residues: CASSLGGRANYGYTF. The CDR3 region has the DNA TGTGCCAGCAGCTTGGGGGGGAGAGCTAACTATGGCTACACCTTC.

J is TRBJ2-7 and V is TRBV6-5, with TRBD1 identical over 9 bases. CDR1 is MNHEY and CDR2 is SVGAGI in the germline V gene. This CDR3 comprises 16 residues. V lost 0 bases and J lost 0; bases outside the gene matches: 3. CDR3 coding DNA: TGTGCCAGCAGTTACTCAAACAGGGGGCTCTCCTACGAGCAGTACTTC. Its protein product is CASSYSNRGLSYEQYF.

The chain is built from TRBV7-8 and TRBJ1-5, with 9 bases matching TRBD1. In germline, CDR1 is SGHVS, CDR2 FQNEAQ. V lost 4 bases, J lost 5 bases, and 6 bases stayed unmatched. The CDR3 length is 15 residues. CDR3 region: CASSSSTGGDQPQHF. The CDR3 nucleotides read TGTGCCAGCAGCTCATCAACAGGGGGCGATCAGCCCCAGCATTTT.

The rearrangement uses TRBV5-4 and TRBJ1-5, with unresolved D. CDR1 and CDR2 (germline): SGHNT, YYREEE (reference sequence). This CDR3 is 15 amino acids long. The germline V and J ends were trimmed by 1 base and 2 bases, with 10 bases remaining between them. The CDR3 DNA follows: TGTGCCAGCAGCTTGTTCGGCGGGGGCAATCAGCCCCAGCATTTT. Translated, it gives CASSLFGGGNQPQHF.

The chain recombines TRBV30 with TRBJ2-7, with 10 bases that match TRBD2. The CDR3 sequence is 15 residues long. Unmatched junction bases numbered 7, after V lost 5 bases and J lost 0 bases. Germline V gene sequence: CDR1 GTSNPN, CDR2 SVGIG (reference sequence). The CDR3 is CAWVTRTSGSYEQYF. DNA of the CDR3: TGTGCCTGGGTTACGCGGACTAGCGGCTCCTACGAGCAGTACTTC.

The J gene is TRBJ1-2, the V gene TRBV16, with D possibly matching TRBD1 (5 bases). V was shortened by 4 bases and J by 1 base, with 13 bases between the two germline ends. The CDR3 contains 15 residues. Germline CDR1 is KGHSY and CDR2 is FQNENV. The CDR3: CASSPRDFYNYGYTF. Here the CDR3 DNA reads TGTGCCAGCAGCCCCCGGGACTTCTATAACTATGGCTACACCTTC. Filled out from reference TRBV16 and TRBJ1-2, the complete variable domain reads GEEVAQTPKHLVRGEGQKAKLYCAPIKGHSYVFWYQQVLKNEFKFLISFQNENVFDETGMPKERFSAKCLPNSPCSLEIQATKLEDSAVYFCASSPRDFYNYGYTFGSGTRLTVV.

The J gene is TRBJ1-2, the V gene TRBV13; TRBD1 matches at 7 bases. CDR3 length equals 15 residues. Germline CDR1 reads PRHDT; CDR2 reads FYEKMQ (reference sequence). J gave up 2 bases and V 0 bases, and 3 bases lay outside the gene matches. CDR3 residues: CASSLGTGDNYGYTF. The CDR3 DNA reads as TGTGCCAGCAGCTTAGGTACAGGGGACAACTATGGCTACACCTTC.

The chain has TRBV5-1 and TRBJ2-7; D may be TRBD1 (6 bases). Between the trimmed V and J ends, which lost 5 bases and 5 bases, there was a span of 17 bases. Germline-derived CDR1 and CDR2 are SGHRS and YFSETQ. The CDR3 has 14 amino acids. CDR3 amino acids: CASSTTGANHEQYF. CDR3 bases: TGCGCCAGCAGTACGACAGGTGCGAATCACGAGCAGTACTTC. The whole variable domain, filled in from reference TRBV5-1 and TRBJ2-7, reads KAGVTQTPRYLIKTRGQQVTLSCSPISGHRSVSWYQQTPGQGLQFLFEYFSETQRNKGNFPGRFSGRQFSNSRSEMNVSTLELGDSALYLCASSTTGANHEQYFGPGTRLTVT.

Here the CDR3 reads CASSRGTSGGGYNEQFF. CDR3 nucleotides: TGTGCCAGCAGCCGCGGGACTAGCGGGGGGGGCTACAATGAGCAGTTCTTC. J is TRBJ2-1 and V is TRBV7-9; 16 positions agree with TRBD2. The germline CDR1 and CDR2 sequences are SEHNR and FQNEAQ (reference sequence). The V gene end was trimmed by 5 bases and the J gene end by 3 bases; junction bases not matched to a gene: 4. This CDR3 region has 17 residues. Full variable domain (remainder filled in from reference TRBV7-9 and TRBJ2-1): DTGVSQNPRHKITKRGQNVTFRCDPISEHNRLYWYRQTLGQGPEFLTYFQNEAQLEKSRLLSDRFSAERPKGSFSTLEIQRTEQGDSAMYLCASSRGTSGGGYNEQFFGPGTRLTVL.

The V gene is TRBV2, the J gene TRBJ1-2; tentatively, D is TRBD1 (6 bases). In germline, CDR1 is SNHLY, CDR2 FYNNEI. Between the trimmed V and J ends, which lost 4 bases and 4 bases, there was a span of 16 bases. The CDR3 has 15 amino acids. DNA of the CDR3: TGTGCCAGCAGTGTGGCTGACAGGAACGCCTATGGCTACACCTTC. Encoded protein: CASSVADRNAYGYTF. The full variable domain, completed using reference TRBV2 and TRBJ1-2, is EPEVTQTPSHQVTQMGQEVILRCVPISNHLYFYWYRQILGQKVEFLVSFYNNEISEKSEIFDDQFSVERPDGSNFTLKIRSTKLEDSAMYFCASSVADRNAYGYTFGSGTRLTVV.

The chain uses TRBV4-2 and TRBJ2-7, with 10 positions matching TRBD1. CDR3 size: 14 residues. Trimming at V came to 8 bases and at J to 2 bases, leaving 6 bases not matched to a gene. Germline V gene lookup returns CDR1 LGHNA and CDR2 YNFKEQ. CDR3 nucleotides: TGTGCCAGCGGGGGACAGGGGAATGCCTACGAGCAGTACTTC. It specifies CASGGQGNAYEQYF.

This chain connects TRBV7-9 to TRBJ1-1, with D tentatively TRBD1 (6 bases). The CDR3 has 15 amino acids. Germline lookup yields CDR1 SEHNR and CDR2 FQNEAQ (reference sequence). Trimming pared 4 bases from V and 1 base from J, leaving 13 bases between. The CDR3 sequence is CASSSIPDRNTEAFF. CDR3 sequence (DNA): TGTGCCAGCAGCTCGATCCCGGACAGGAACACTGAAGCTTTCTTT.

The chain has TRBV7-6 and TRBJ2-7, with TRBD1 matching over 9 bases. Germline V gives CDR1 SGHVS, CDR2 FNYEAQ. The CDR3 spans 16 residues. V was pared by 4 bases and J by 5 bases, with 12 bases of the junction left unmatched. Here the CDR3 reads CASSSSTGGAINEQYF. CDR3 bases: TGTGCCAGCAGCTCTTCTACAGGGGGCGCGATAAACGAGCAGTACTTC.

The rearrangement joins TRBV28 to TRBJ1-3; the D gene is possibly TRBD1 (5 bases). The CDR3 sequence is 17 residues long. V lost 2 bases, J lost 0 bases, and 14 bases lay in between. The V gene's germline CDR1 is MDHEN and CDR2 SYDVKM. The CDR3 region is CASSLKHHRYSGNTIYF. In DNA form, the CDR3 reads TGTGCCAGCAGTTTAAAGCACCACAGGTACTCTGGAAACACCATATATTTT.

A word on this clone: The identical CDR3 is also encoded by other nucleotide sequences in the sample. The chain links TRBV7-6 to TRBJ1-2, with TRBD1 as a possible D gene (5 bases). With 5 bases removed from V and 8 bases from J, the gap between germline ends came to 15 bases. CDR3 length equals 13 residues. Per the germline V gene, CDR1 is SGHVS and CDR2 is FNYEAQ. This chain's CDR3 is CASSPTGGGGYTF. The CDR3 nucleotides are TGTGCCAGCAGCCCGACTGGGGGAGGGGGCTACACCTTC. Full variable domain (missing parts from reference TRBV7-6 and TRBJ1-2): GAGVSQSPRYKVTKRGQDVALRCDPISGHVSLYWYRQALGQGPEFLTYFNYEAQQDKSGLPNDRFSAERPEGSISTLTIQRTEQRDSAMYRCASSPTGGGGYTFGSGTRLTVV.

J is TRBJ1-2 and V is TRBV11-2; D unresolved. Trimming took 4 bases from V and 8 from J, leaving 14 bases between them. Germline CDR1 and CDR2: SGHAT and FQNNGV. CDR3 length: 13 amino acids. The CDR3 DNA reads TGTGCCAGCAGCTCTAACGGTCGCAGGGGCTACACCTTC. Its translation is CASSSNGRRGYTF.